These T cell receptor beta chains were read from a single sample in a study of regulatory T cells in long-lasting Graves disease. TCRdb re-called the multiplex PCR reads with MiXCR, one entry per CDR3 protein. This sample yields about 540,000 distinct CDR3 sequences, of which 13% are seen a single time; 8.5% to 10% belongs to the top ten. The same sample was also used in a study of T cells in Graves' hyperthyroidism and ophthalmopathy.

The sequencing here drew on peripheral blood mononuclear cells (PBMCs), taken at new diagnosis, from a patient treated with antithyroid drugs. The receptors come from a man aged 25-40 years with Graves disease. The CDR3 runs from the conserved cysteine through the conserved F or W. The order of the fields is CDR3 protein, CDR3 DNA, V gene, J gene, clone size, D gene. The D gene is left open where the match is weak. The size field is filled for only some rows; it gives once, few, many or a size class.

CDR3 protein: CASSVGGLAGETQYF
CDR3 DNA: TGTGCCAGCAGCGTAGGTGGTCTAGCGGGAGAGACCCAGTACTTC
V gene: TRBV9
J gene: TRBJ2-5
clone size: few
D gene: TRBD2

CDR3 protein: CASSFSGCIEQFF
CDR3 DNA: TGCGCCAGCAGCTTCAGCGGGTGTATTGAGCAGTTCTTC
V gene: TRBV5-1
J gene: TRBJ2-1
clone size: few
D gene: .

CDR3 protein: CASRGPGDTEAFF
CDR3 DNA: TGTGCCAGTAGGGGCCCTGGGGACACTGAAGCTTTCTTT
V gene: TRBV19
J gene: TRBJ1-1
clone size: few
D gene: .

CDR3 protein: CASSLDLGAFYGYTF
CDR3 DNA: TGTGCCAGCAGCTTAGATCTGGGGGCTTTCTATGGCTACACCTTC
V gene: TRBV11-2
J gene: TRBJ1-2
clone size: many
D gene: .

CDR3 protein: CASSSTGLAGVADTQYF
CDR3 DNA: TGTGCCAGCAGTTCTACGGGACTAGCGGGAGTGGCAGATACGCAGTATTTT
V gene: TRBV12-3/TRBV12-4
J gene: TRBJ2-3
clone size: many
D gene: TRBD2

CDR3 protein: CASSDGLAGELFF
CDR3 DNA: TGTGCCAGCAGTGACGGGCTAGCCGGGGAGCTGTTTTTT
V gene: TRBV2
J gene: TRBJ2-2
clone size: many
D gene: .

CDR3 protein: CASSPALRNTGELFF
CDR3 DNA: TGTGCCAGCAGCCCGGCCCTTAGGAACACCGGGGAGCTGTTTTTT
V gene: TRBV12-3/TRBV12-4
J gene: TRBJ2-2
clone size: many
D gene: .

CDR3 protein: CASSDYPPRDLPNEKLFF
CDR3 DNA: TGTGCCAGCAGTGACTACCCTCCCCGGGACCTACCGAATGAAAAACTGTTTTTT
V gene: TRBV25-1
J gene: TRBJ1-4
clone size: many
D gene: .

CDR3 protein: CATSSGGYPGTGELFF
CDR3 DNA: TGTGCCACCAGCAGTGGAGGCTACCCTGGCACCGGGGAGCTGTTTTTT
V gene: TRBV15
J gene: TRBJ2-2
clone size: few
D gene: .

CDR3 protein: CASSLARGNYEQYF
CDR3 DNA: TGTGCCAGCAGCTTAGCCAGGGGTAACTACGAGCAGTACTTC
V gene: TRBV7-2
J gene: TRBJ2-7
clone size: few
D gene: .

CDR3 protein: CASSPITGGGQPQHF
CDR3 DNA: TGTGCCAGCAGTCCCATAACAGGGGGCGGTCAGCCCCAGCATTTT
V gene: TRBV28
J gene: TRBJ1-5
clone size: many
D gene: TRBD1

CDR3 protein: CSADSPRGYNEQFF
CDR3 DNA: TGCAGTGCCGACTCTCCTCGTGGTTACAATGAGCAGTTCTTC
V gene: TRBV20-1
J gene: TRBJ2-1
clone size: many
D gene: .

CDR3 protein: CASSVGSGSTDTQYF
CDR3 DNA: TGTGCCAGCAGCGTAGGTAGCGGGAGCACAGATACGCAGTATTTT
V gene: TRBV9
J gene: TRBJ2-3
clone size: few
D gene: TRBD2

CDR3 protein: CASTRSGTGSYEQYF
CDR3 DNA: TGTGCCAGCACCCGCTCGGGGACAGGGTCCTACGAGCAGTACTTC
V gene: TRBV12-3/TRBV12-4
J gene: TRBJ2-7
clone size: many
D gene: TRBD1

CDR3 protein: CASSLGGTGAYEQYF
CDR3 DNA: TGTGCCAGCAGCTTAGGGGGGACAGGGGCCTACGAGCAGTACTTC
V gene: TRBV7-2
J gene: TRBJ2-7
clone size: many
D gene: TRBD1

CDR3 protein: CAIRNSGGREMNEQFF
CDR3 DNA: TGTGCCATCAGAAACTCAGGGGGGAGGGAGATGAATGAGCAGTTCTTC
V gene: TRBV10-3
J gene: TRBJ2-1
clone size: many
D gene: .

CDR3 protein: CASRRGGEKLFF
CDR3 DNA: TGTGCCAGCAGAAGGGGAGGGGAAAAACTGTTTTTT
V gene: TRBV12-3/TRBV12-4
J gene: TRBJ1-4
clone size: many
D gene: .

CDR3 protein: CASSGRGKVEQYF
CDR3 DNA: TGTGCCAGCAGCGGTCGGGGGAAGGTCGAGCAGTACTTC
V gene: TRBV7-9
J gene: TRBJ2-7
clone size: .
D gene: .

CDR3 protein: CASSYSRGSESYNEQFF
CDR3 DNA: TGTGCCAGCAGTTACTCGAGGGGGAGTGAGTCCTACAATGAGCAGTTCTTC
V gene: TRBV6-5
J gene: TRBJ2-1
clone size: many
D gene: .

CDR3 protein: CASSPFGGRVDEQYF
CDR3 DNA: TGTGCCAGCAGCCCGTTTGGGGGCAGGGTGGACGAGCAGTACTTC
V gene: TRBV11-2
J gene: TRBJ2-7
clone size: many
D gene: .

CDR3 protein: CASTRGNTGELFF
CDR3 DNA: TGTGCCAGCACAAGGGGTAACACCGGGGAGCTGTTTTTT
V gene: TRBV2
J gene: TRBJ2-2
clone size: many
D gene: .

CDR3 protein: CASSYSVWVNTEAFF
CDR3 DNA: TGTGCCAGCAGTTACTCGGTTTGGGTGAACACTGAAGCTTTCTTT
V gene: TRBV6-2/TRBV6-3
J gene: TRBJ1-1
clone size: .
D gene: .

CDR3 protein: CSGGRGTNEKLFF
CDR3 DNA: TGCAGCGGCGGGCGGGGGACTAATGAAAAACTGTTTTTT
V gene: TRBV29-1
J gene: TRBJ1-4
clone size: many
D gene: .

CDR3 protein: CSARPGGHGNQPQHF
CDR3 DNA: TGCAGTGCTAGACCAGGGGGCCACGGCAATCAGCCCCAGCATTTT
V gene: TRBV20-1
J gene: TRBJ1-5
clone size: many
D gene: TRBD1

CDR3 protein: CASRDTSYGYTF
CDR3 DNA: TGTGCCAGCAGGGACACGTCCTATGGCTACACCTTC
V gene: TRBV6-1
J gene: TRBJ1-2
clone size: few
D gene: .

CDR3 protein: CASSPQGGIGVTQYF
CDR3 DNA: TGTGCCAGCTCCCCTCAGGGAGGAATAGGAGTGACCCAGTACTTC
V gene: TRBV27
J gene: TRBJ2-5
clone size: many
D gene: .

CDR3 protein: CSARGAPGTQETQYF
CDR3 DNA: TGCAGTGCTAGAGGGGCCCCAGGGACTCAAGAGACCCAGTACTTC
V gene: TRBV20-1
J gene: TRBJ2-5
clone size: many
D gene: .